This T cell receptor beta chain was captured by sequencing in a study of blood T cell repertoires in COVID-19. Study-wide background: There were acute and convalescent COVID-19 samples, and they came from the United States, Italy and Spain. From T cells, B-cell-depleted T cells, or PBMCs came the material, which was cDNA or gDNA.

The germline V gene encodes CDR1 KGHSH and CDR2 LQKENI. The CDR3 consists of 14 residues. The V and J ends lost 4 bases and 1 base respectively, with 8 bases between them. The data were produced by immunoSEQ multiplex PCR, yet TCRdb's version contains in-frame clones alone and is incomplete. The repertoire holds fewer than 300,000 clones, with 70% to 90% as singletons. The sequence derives from a woman between 45 and 65 years old with acute or convalescent COVID-19. The genes are TRBV18 and TRBJ1-5; D possibly corresponds to TRBD1 (5 bases). The sample comprised peripheral blood. This CDR3 reads CASSRDSSNQPQHF. For the CDR3, the DNA is TGTGCCAGCTCACGTGACAGCAGCAATCAGCCCCAGCATTTT. Full variable domain (remainder filled in from reference TRBV18 and TRBJ1-5): NAGVMQNPRHLVRRRGQEARLRCSPMKGHSHVYWYRQLPEEGLKFMVYLQKENIIDESGMPKERFSAEFPKEGPSILRIQQVVRGDSAAYFCASSRDSSNQPQHFGDGTRLSIL.